A selection of T cell receptor beta chains follows, all from one sample in a study of blood T cell repertoires in COVID-19. Clones were sequenced by immunoSEQ multiplex PCR, and TCRdb holds only the in-frame ones, with some missing. The sample lists under 250,000 clones, 80% to 90% seen once, with under 4% in the top ten. The sequencing input was PBMCs or T cells enriched from blood (not recorded which). The receptors shown here come from a woman aged 18-29 years in a cohort exposed to, infected with or recovered from COVID-19 (not recorded which). Both conserved end residues are trimmed from each CDR3. Fields, in order: CDR3 protein, D gene, V gene, J gene. A D gene is named only where the DNA matches it firmly.

ASSLAGGFYEQY	TRBD2	TRBV5-8	TRBJ2-7
ASSTGQGLFSGNTIY	TRBD1	TRBV5-4	TRBJ1-3
ASSLVPGGTYNEQF	NA	TRBV5-6	TRBJ2-1
ASSGLPSGRQTQY	TRBD2	TRBV2	TRBJ2-5
ASSEETPNVKLF	NA	TRBV2	TRBJ1-4
ATSDGTGGTEAF	TRBD1	TRBV24-1	TRBJ1-1
ASRGRTSTNTEAF	NA	TRBV6-5	TRBJ1-1
ASSARDFDYEQY	NA	TRBV9	TRBJ2-7
ASTDPGLAPDTQY	TRBD2	TRBV27	TRBJ2-3
ATSLPGGLNAIY	NA	TRBV15	TRBJ1-3
ASTTTGRAAEAF	NA	TRBV5-1	TRBJ1-1
ASREAGVAYNEQF	TRBD2	TRBV3-1/TRBV3-2	TRBJ2-1
ASSAHRELIEAF	NA	TRBV19	TRBJ1-1
ASSLGGGANNEQF	TRBD2	TRBV5-6	TRBJ2-1
ASSLGWTSGAFSTDTQY	TRBD2	TRBV11-3	TRBJ2-3
ASTSRQGRSYNSPLH	TRBD1	TRBV28	TRBJ1-6
ASRDSREYYGYT	NA	TRBV10-2	TRBJ1-2
ASSLIQGDGYT	TRBD1	TRBV7-3	TRBJ1-2
ASSLDAGSYGYT	NA	TRBV5-1	TRBJ1-2
ASSSSGVSYNEQF	NA	TRBV7-3	TRBJ2-1
ASTERPGTGVYYEQY	TRBD1	TRBV18	TRBJ2-7
ASSESDISSYNEQF	NA	TRBV10-1	TRBJ2-1
ASSQVPGEGQPQH	NA	TRBV4-1	TRBJ1-5
ASSPPGLETQY	NA	TRBV3-1/TRBV3-2	TRBJ2-5
ASSPPPGQHPDTQY	TRBD1	TRBV5-6	TRBJ2-3
ASSEETGKGTDTQY	TRBD1	TRBV6-4	TRBJ2-3
ASSLTGDNQPQH	TRBD1	TRBV2	TRBJ1-5
ASSQGLGIDTQY	NA	TRBV14	TRBJ2-3
ASSETAYYGYT	NA	TRBV2	TRBJ1-2
ASSVAPDNEQF	NA	TRBV9	TRBJ2-1
ASSVQGPNNEQF	NA	TRBV28	TRBJ2-1
ASSFGTGVDEQY	TRBD1	TRBV28	TRBJ2-7
ASSLYGGYNEQF	TRBD2	TRBV7-2	TRBJ2-1
ASSALGQGAFGYT	TRBD1	TRBV7-9	TRBJ1-2
ASSLIGVRRTGDDGYT	TRBD1	TRBV7-9	TRBJ1-2
ASSFRNYGYT	NA	TRBV28	TRBJ1-2
ASSAGVKNIQY	NA	TRBV27	TRBJ2-4
ASREGGDRETEAF	NA	TRBV28	TRBJ1-1
ASSLRQRTEAF	NA	TRBV7-3	TRBJ1-1
ASSLSLRQPQH	NA	TRBV28	TRBJ1-5
ASSTTGQFYEQY	TRBD1	TRBV7-9	TRBJ2-7
ASSETDSNQPQH	NA	TRBV2	TRBJ1-5
ASSIRGTTADTQY	NA	TRBV19	TRBJ2-3
ASSRDRLGSAGELF	TRBD1	TRBV11-2	TRBJ2-2
ASSTTGSANEKLF	NA	TRBV7-9	TRBJ1-4
ATSDFSGRIGDTQY	NA	TRBV24-1	TRBJ2-3
ASSSQSGMGEKLF	NA	TRBV7-2	TRBJ1-4